This TCR beta chain stems from a study of blood T cells in healthy people across ages. This CDR3 region has 14 residues. The ends were cut back, 1 base at V and 7 bases at J, with 10 bases in the middle. CDR1 and CDR2 (germline): SNHLY, FYNNEI. Isolated PBMCs totaled at least 6 million in each sample. The extraction recovered at least 6 micrograms of total RNA per sample. The use of a sample-barcoded 5' primer and a J-beta primer mix characterized a second PCR of about 7 to 12 cycles. TCRdb analysed the 5' RACE reads with MiXCR anew, one entry per CDR3 protein. The data hold about 1.4 million distinct CDR3 sequences, with 45% to 70% observed a single time. Worth noting for this clonotype: Antigen unknown.

Overall study findings and caveats: PBMCs left unsorted prevented a conclusive naive versus antigen-experienced comparison. Unknown donor CMV status possibly confounded expanded clonotype changes.

V is TRBV2 and J is TRBJ1-4; D is undetermined. The specimen sequenced was blood. The TCR sequence derives from a young man in good health. This chain's CDR3 is CASSEDSDLEKLFF. As DNA, the CDR3 is TGTGCCAGCAGTGAAGACAGCGACCTTGAAAAACTGTTTTTT.